These T cell receptor beta chains were read from a single sample in a study of cytomegalovirus exposure and HLA in healthy donors. TCRdb's table, derived via immunoSEQ multiplex PCR, lists solely in-frame clones and lacks some. The sample yields 85,000 to 120,000 clones, 77% seen once. The sample comprised PBMCs. These receptors were taken from a male donor in good health and CMV-seropositive. CDR3s include the opening cysteine and the closing phenylalanine or tryptophan. The D gene is left open where the match is weak. Some rows have no size entry. The others give once, few or many, or a class for an expanded clone.

clone size | D gene | J gene | V gene | CDR3 protein | CDR3 DNA
few | TRBD1 | TRBJ2-5 | TRBV28 | CASSPGTGVGTQYF | TGTGCCAGCAGCCCGGGGACAGGGGTGGGGACCCAGTACTTC
. | TRBD1 | TRBJ2-7 | TRBV27 | CASSDTGVASYEQYF | TGTGCCAGCAGTGATACAGGGGTCGCCTCCTACGAGCAGTACTTC
many | TRBD1 | TRBJ2-1 | TRBV19 | CASTQGQGTYNEQFF | TGTGCCAGTACCCAGGGACAGGGAACCTACAATGAGCAGTTCTTC
. | TRBD1 | TRBJ2-7 | TRBV7-8 | CASSPGQARGEQYF | TGTGCCAGCAGCCCGGGACAGGCCCGGGGAGAGCAGTACTTC
. | TRBD1 | TRBJ2-7 | TRBV7-9 | CASNPGQGGERYF | TGTGCCAGCAACCCGGGACAGGGTGGTGAGCGGTACTTC
once | . | TRBJ2-7 | TRBV7-2 | CASSLRGSYEQYF | TGTGCCAGCAGCTTAAGGGGGTCCTACGAGCAGTACTTC
. | TRBD2 | TRBJ2-3 | TRBV6-5 | CASSYGLAVTDTQYF | TGTGCCAGCAGCTATGGACTAGCGGTAACAGATACGCAGTATTTT
. | . | TRBJ2-7 | TRBV28 | CASSYILDQSEQYF | TGTGCCAGCAGTTACATACTAGATCAGTCCGAGCAGTACTTC
few | TRBD1 | TRBJ2-3 | TRBV4-1 | CASSQRQQTGIGTDTQYF | TGCGCCAGCAGCCAACGTCAACAGACAGGGATCGGCACAGATACGCAGTATTTT
. | . | TRBJ2-1 | TRBV29-1 | CSVAGGEGSYNEQFF | TGCAGCGTTGCAGGAGGGGAAGGATCCTACAATGAGCAGTTCTTC
. | TRBD1 | TRBJ1-1 | TRBV4-1 | CASSHPLHRGTEAFF | TGCGCCAGCAGCCATCCCCTCCACAGGGGGACTGAAGCTTTCTTT
. | TRBD2 | TRBJ2-1 | TRBV7-6 | CASKLAGGPGNEQFF | TGTGCCAGCAAACTAGCGGGAGGGCCGGGAAATGAGCAGTTCTTC
. | . | TRBJ2-7 | TRBV7-2 | CASSLSRYYEQYF | TGTGCCAGCAGCTTATCTAGATACTACGAGCAGTACTTC
. | . | TRBJ1-1 | TRBV20-1 | CTADGVEAFF | TGCACCGCAGACGGGGTTGAAGCTTTCTTT
. | . | TRBJ1-1 | TRBV9 | CASSVGSGGVTEAFF | TGTGCCAGCAGCGTAGGGTCGGGGGGAGTCACTGAAGCTTTCTTT
. | TRBD1 | TRBJ2-7 | TRBV5-1 | CASAGQGAPYEQYF | TGCGCCAGCGCGGGACAGGGAGCCCCCTACGAGCAGTACTTC
. | TRBD1 | TRBJ1-2 | TRBV28 | CASSQQTGGANYGYTF | TGTGCCAGCAGTCAACAAACAGGGGGAGCTAACTATGGCTACACCTTC
. | TRBD1 | TRBJ2-7 | TRBV7-9 | CASSLQGTGDEQYF | TGTGCCAGCAGCTTACAGGGGACAGGCGACGAGCAGTACTTC
few | TRBD1 | TRBJ2-2 | TRBV7-9 | CASSSPDRGVTGELFF | TGTGCCAGCAGCTCACCCGACAGGGGGGTCACCGGGGAGCTGTTTTTT
. | . | TRBJ2-1 | TRBV4-3 | CASSQDRRDGQFF | TGCGCCAGCAGCCAAGATCGCCGGGATGGGCAGTTCTTC
. | TRBD2 | TRBJ2-1 | TRBV6-6 | CASSPPTSGRTEQFF | TGTGCCAGCAGTCCTCCAACTAGCGGGAGGACTGAGCAGTTCTTC
few | . | TRBJ2-1 | TRBV5-6 | CASSQRIGSSYNEQFF | TGTGCCAGCAGCCAGCGGATAGGGAGCTCCTACAATGAGCAGTTCTTC
. | TRBD1 | TRBJ1-5 | TRBV28 | CASRSDRIPNQPQHF | TGTGCCAGCAGATCGGACAGGATCCCCAATCAGCCCCAGCATTTT
. | . | TRBJ1-1 | TRBV7-7 | CASSYRVNTEAFF | TGTGCCAGCAGTTACAGGGTGAACACTGAAGCTTTCTTT
. | TRBD1 | TRBJ1-2 | TRBV7-2 | CASSYDRGGYGYTF | TGTGCCAGCAGCTATGACAGGGGAGGATATGGCTACACCTTC
. | TRBD2 | TRBJ2-2 | TRBV7-7 | CASSLTSAGELFF | TGCGCCAGCAGCCTTACTAGCGCCGGGGAGCTGTTTTTT
. | . | TRBJ2-7 | TRBV27 | CASSLVGLARSSYEQYF | TGTGCCAGCAGTTTAGTTGGCCTCGCAAGGAGCTCCTACGAGCAGTACTTC
. | TRBD1 | TRBJ2-7 | TRBV19 | CASSKQGGGYEQYF | TGTGCCAGTAGTAAACAGGGGGGCGGCTACGAGCAGTACTTC
. | TRBD2 | TRBJ2-1 | TRBV29-1 | CSVAGGGDEQFF | TGCAGCGTTGCAGGCGGGGGAGATGAGCAGTTCTTC
. | . | TRBJ1-5 | TRBV28 | CASSFPGSRHSNQPQHF | TGTGCCAGCAGTTTTCCCGGGTCCCGCCATAGCAATCAGCCCCAGCATTTT
. | TRBD2 | TRBJ2-7 | TRBV28 | CASSLSFGLAGRKGEQYF | TGTGCCAGCAGTTTATCTTTTGGACTAGCGGGGAGAAAGGGGGAGCAGTACTTC
. | . | TRBJ2-7 | TRBV2 | CASSEFGSSYEQYF | TGTGCCAGCAGTGAGTTCGGGAGTAGCTACGAGCAGTACTTC
. | . | TRBJ1-3 | TRBV4-3 | CASSQAVGDTIYF | TGCGCCAGCAGCCAAGCGGTCGGGGACACCATATATTTT
. | TRBD1 | TRBJ2-1 | TRBV4-2 | CASTAGTESNEQFF | TGTGCCAGCACCGCAGGGACAGAGAGTAATGAGCAGTTCTTC